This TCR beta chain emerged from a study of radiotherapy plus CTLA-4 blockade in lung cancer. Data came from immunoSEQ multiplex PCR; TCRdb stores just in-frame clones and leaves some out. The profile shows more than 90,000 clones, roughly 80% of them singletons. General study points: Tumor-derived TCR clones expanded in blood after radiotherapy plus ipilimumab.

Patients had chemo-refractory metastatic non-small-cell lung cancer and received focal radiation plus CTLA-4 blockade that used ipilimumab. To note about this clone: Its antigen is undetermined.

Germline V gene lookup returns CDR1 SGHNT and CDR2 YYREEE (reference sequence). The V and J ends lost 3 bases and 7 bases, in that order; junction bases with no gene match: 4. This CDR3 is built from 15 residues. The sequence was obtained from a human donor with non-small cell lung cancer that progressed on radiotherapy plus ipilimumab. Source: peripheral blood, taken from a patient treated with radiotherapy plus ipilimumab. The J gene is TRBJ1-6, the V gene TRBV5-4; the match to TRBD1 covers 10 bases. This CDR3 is CASSSDRGVNSPLHF. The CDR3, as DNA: TGTGCCAGCAGCTCGGACAGGGGGGTGAATTCACCCCTCCACTTT.